The source of this TCR beta chain is a study of blood T cell repertoires in COVID-19. After removal of 6 bases from V and 5 bases from J, the junction contained 9 bases not matched to a gene. Per the germline V gene, CDR1 is SGHAT and CDR2 is FQNNGV. The CDR3 extends over 16 amino acids. Generated by immunoSEQ multiplex PCR, the TCRdb table keeps only in-frame clones and is missing some. The table includes over 200,000 clones, about 83% detected once. This clonotype was obtained from an elderly man with acute or convalescent COVID-19. V is TRBV11-2 and J is TRBJ2-5; 13 bases match TRBD2. The sample taken for sequencing was peripheral blood. The chain's CDR3 is CASSFRGTSGTETQYF. Here the CDR3 DNA reads TGTGCCAGCAGTTTCAGGGGGACTAGCGGGACGGAGACCCAGTACTTC. Full variable domain (remainder filled in from reference TRBV11-2 and TRBJ2-5): EAGVAQSPRYKIIEKRQSVAFWCNPISGHATLYWYQQILGQGPKLLIQFQNNGVVDDSQLPKDRFSAERLKGVDSTLKIQPAKLEDSAVYLCASSFRGTSGTETQYFGPGTRLLVL.